The 17 T cell receptor beta chains presented below share a single source sample, sequenced in a study of shared clonotypes between healthy human individuals (dated by TCRdb to the early 2020s). The method behind the library was the immunoSEQ multiplex PCR assay. In TCRdb, the immuneACCESS table is reduced to in-frame sequences with V and J assigned. These tables do not hold every clone; where another copy was compared, an unresolved V gene accounts for under half, and the others remain unexplained. Counted in this sample were about 1 million clones; approximately 70% of them appeared once. Approximately 1.5% of the sample lies in the top ten. Input material: memory CD4+ T cells sorted from blood. The cell subset or site label of this sample denotes: CD45RA-negative fraction. The source is a man younger than 35 in good health.

The chain recombines TRBV9 with TRBJ2-3; 8 bases agree with TRBD2. CDR1 SGDLS and CDR2 YYNGEE come from the germline V gene. CDR3 size: 16 residues. Trimming at V came to 4 bases and at J to 3 bases, leaving 10 bases not matched to a gene. In DNA, the CDR3 is TGTGCCAGCAGCCCCCGGACTAGCTTGAGGACAGATACGCAGTATTTT. This encodes CASSPRTSLRTDTQYF. Looking up the rest from reference TRBV9 and TRBJ2-3 gives the full variable domain: DSGVTQTPKHLITATGQRVTLRCSPRSGDLSVYWYQQSLDQGLQFLIQYYNGEERAKGNILERFSAQQFPDLHSELNLSSLELGDSALYFCASSPRTSLRTDTQYFGPGTRLTVL.

V and J are TRBV10-2 and TRBJ2-7, with 7 bases lining up with TRBD1. The CDR3 runs 15 residues. After removal of 6 bases from V and 3 bases from J, the junction contained 11 bases not matched to a gene. The germline CDR1 and CDR2 sequences are WSHSY and SAAADI. As DNA, the CDR3 is TGCGCCAGCAGGAAGGAAGGGACAGCGAACTACGAGCAGTACTTC. This gives the protein CASRKEGTANYEQYF.

The J gene is TRBJ2-5, the V gene TRBV4-3; no definite D call. The tail of the sequence fits TRBJ2-7 better, so the J call may be wrong. CDR3 length equals 15 residues. From germline, CDR1 is LGHNA and CDR2 YSLEER. DNA of the CDR3: TGCGCCAGCAGCCTTAACCTGGGAATAACGTACGAGCAGTACTTC. This encodes CASSLNLGITYEQYF.

Concerning this clone: This same CDR3 is encoded by further DNA sequences in the sample. The chain is built from TRBV6-1 and TRBJ2-7, with D possibly TRBD1 on 7 matching bases. The CDR3 is made up of 14 amino acids. CDR1 is MNHNS and CDR2 is SASEGT in the germline V gene. Trimming left V 4 bases short and J 4 bases short, with 14 bases between. CDR3 sequence: CASSGGDRHYEQYF. CDR3 in DNA: TGTGCCAGCAGTGGGGGGGACAGACATTACGAGCAGTACTTC.

The V call is TRBV6-5, the J call TRBJ1-5; possibly TRBD1 for D (6 bases). This CDR3 contains 14 residues. Deletions cut 10 bases from V and 2 bases from J, with 15 bases between. CDR1 is MNHEY and CDR2 is SVGAGI in the germline V gene. The CDR3 region is CATNRVGRNQPQHF. CDR3 sequence (DNA): TGTGCCACAAACAGGGTGGGTCGCAATCAGCCCCAGCATTTT.

This clone was observed once. The chain links TRBV18 to TRBJ1-5; D perhaps matches TRBD1 (6 bases). CDR1 KGHSH and CDR2 LQKENI come from the germline V gene. Trimming took 2 bases from V and 0 from J, leaving 8 bases between them. The CDR3 loop spans 15 amino acids. For the CDR3, the DNA is TGTGCCAGCTCACCAAGGGGGGATAGCAATCAGCCCCAGCATTTT. Translated, it gives CASSPRGDSNQPQHF. Full variable domain (remainder filled in from reference TRBV18 and TRBJ1-5): NAGVMQNPRHLVRRRGQEARLRCSPMKGHSHVYWYRQLPEEGLKFMVYLQKENIIDESGMPKERFSAEFPKEGPSILRIQQVVRGDSAAYFCASSPRGDSNQPQHFGDGTRLSIL.

This clone was observed a few times. The chain employs TRBV5-8 and TRBJ2-3; perhaps TRBD1 as D (6 bases). Trimming took 2 bases from V and 3 from J, leaving 16 bases between them. This CDR3 spans 16 amino acids. From germline, CDR1 is SGHTS and CDR2 YDEGEE. The CDR3 DNA reads TGTGCCAGCAGCTTTATTAGGGGGACGGGGACAGATACGCAGTATTTT. Its translation is CASSFIRGTGTDTQYF.

The sample holds one count of this clone. This chain links TRBV6-5 with TRBJ1-4; the match to TRBD1 covers 9 bases. V lost 4 bases and J lost 6; bases outside the gene matches: 6. The germline CDR1 and CDR2 sequences are MNHEY and SVGAGI. The CDR3 runs to 15 residues. This chain's CDR3 is CASSSAGTGYEKLFF. The CDR3 coding sequence is TGTGCCAGCAGTTCCGCCGGGACAGGGTATGAAAAACTGTTTTTT.

The CDR3 DNA reads TGTGCCTGGAGTGTGGACCAATGGGATCAGCCCCAGCATTTT. Translating gives CAWSVDQWDQPQHF. The genes are TRBV30 and TRBJ1-5; D call uncertain. Germline V lookup: CDR1 GTSNPN, CDR2 SVGIG (reference sequence). The CDR3 is made up of 14 amino acids. The V gene lost 0 bases and the J gene lost 5 bases, with 11 bases spanning the gap.

V gene TRBV9 combines with J gene TRBJ2-5; D may be TRBD1 (6 bases). This CDR3 spans 14 amino acids. V was cut by 6 bases and J by 4 bases, with 16 bases left in between. Per the germline V gene, CDR1 is SGDLS and CDR2 is YYNGEE. CDR3 nucleotides: TGTGCCAGCACCCCACTGGGGGCCCCAGAGACCCAGTACTTC. It codes for CASTPLGAPETQYF. The whole variable domain, filled in from reference TRBV9 and TRBJ2-5, reads DSGVTQTPKHLITATGQRVTLRCSPRSGDLSVYWYQQSLDQGLQFLIQYYNGEERAKGNILERFSAQQFPDLHSELNLSSLELGDSALYFCASTPLGAPETQYFGPGTRLLVL.

The genes are TRBV11-2 and TRBJ2-7, with a possible D match to TRBD2 (5 bases). CDR1 SGHAT and CDR2 FQNNGV come from the germline V gene. This CDR3 spans 17 amino acids. V was clipped by 0 bases and J by 9 bases, with 24 bases between them. The CDR3 nucleotides read TGTGCCAGCAGCTTAGATCGCGGGCCGGGGATTCTTAGGGTGCAGTACTTC. It encodes CASSLDRGPGILRVQYF.

This sequence joins TRBV28 and TRBJ1-2; 8 positions agree with TRBD1. V shed 6 bases, J shed 8 bases, and the junction held 8 bases outside the gene matches. Germline V gene data show CDR1 as MDHEN and CDR2 as SYDVKM. The CDR3 is 13 residues long. The CDR3 DNA sequence: TGTGCCAGCAGACAAACAGGGGGATTAGGCTACACCTTC. It translates to CASRQTGGLGYTF.

This sequence joins TRBV29-1 and TRBJ2-5; 12 nucleotides agree with TRBD2. The V and J ends lost 7 bases and 5 bases, in that order; junction bases with no gene match: 5. The CDR3 length is 13 residues. Germline V gives CDR1 SQVTM, CDR2 ANQGSEA. CDR3: CSGLAGVWETQYF. Written as DNA, the CDR3 is TGCAGCGGACTAGCGGGAGTTTGGGAGACCCAGTACTTC.

In nucleotides, the CDR3 is TGTGCCAGCTCACCACGACAGGCAGCGCCCACACCCTACGAGCAGTACTTC. Translated: CASSPRQAAPTPYEQYF. The chain joins TRBV18 to TRBJ2-7; possible D gene TRBD1, 6 bases. This CDR3 has 17 amino acids. Germline V CDR1 and CDR2: KGHSH, LQKENI. V shed 1 base and J shed 2 bases, with 18 bases lying between them.

The chain joins TRBV6-6 to TRBJ2-1; a possible D gene is TRBD1 (7 bases). V gave up 6 bases and J gave up 8 bases, with 17 bases separating them. The CDR3 consists of 14 residues. The germline V gene has CDR1 MNHNY and CDR2 SVGAGI (reference sequence). CDR3 residues: CASRPRGEFDEQFF. The DNA of the CDR3 is TGTGCCAGCAGGCCCAGGGGGGAGTTCGATGAGCAGTTCTTC.

This clone occurred once. This rearrangement joins TRBV29-1 to TRBJ2-6, with D perhaps matching TRBD2 (6 bases). This CDR3 comprises 14 residues. The germline gives CDR1 SQVTM, CDR2 ANQGSEA. Trimming stripped 7 bases from V and 2 bases from J, with 12 bases between. CDR3 residues: CSAPRGTGANVLTF. For the CDR3, the DNA is TGCAGCGCCCCCCGGGGGACTGGGGCCAACGTCCTGACTTTC.

The V and J genes are TRBV6-1 and TRBJ1-5; 11 nucleotides line up with TRBD1. The germline V gene encodes CDR1 MNHNS and CDR2 SASEGT. The length of the CDR3 is 17 residues. V lost 4 bases to trimming and J lost 3 bases; unmatched junction nucleotides: 8. In DNA form, the CDR3 reads TGTGCCAGCAGTGGTGGGACAGGGGGGCTTTTCAATCAGCCCCAGCATTTT. This gives the protein CASSGGTGGLFNQPQHF.